The clone carrying this T cell receptor beta chain was recorded many times. Each CDR3 protein is one row after TCRdb ran MiXCR on the 5' RACE reads. The sample lists some 200,000 distinct CDR3 sequences, more than 3% occurring once. This CDR3 region has 15 residues. Trimming took off 1 base at V and 6 bases at J, with 14 bases between the two ends. Germline assignment: CDR1 SGHTA and CDR2 FQGNSA. This entry is derived from a study of T cells after yellow fever vaccination. The source was CD4+ T cells sorted from PBMCs, collected 10 days after the yellow fever booster vaccination. The chain has TRBV7-2 and TRBJ2-3; tentative D call: TRBD2 (6 bases). This receptor was obtained from a man aged 18 to 29 who received the YFV17D yellow fever vaccine. The CDR3 coding sequence is TGTGCCAGCAGCTTAGAGAGCGGGTTTTTGGATACGCAGTATTTT. Encoded protein: CASSLESGFLDTQYF.